Listed below are T cell receptor beta chains from one sample, sequenced in a study of blood T cells in healthy people across ages. TCRdb passed the 5' RACE reads through MiXCR, listing each CDR3 protein once. Here the sample spans almost 800,000 distinct CDR3 sequences, roughly 64% being singletons. The sample consisted of blood. The receptors derive from a man under 40 in good health. CDR3s include the opening cysteine and the closing phenylalanine or tryptophan. The D gene is left open where the match is weak. The size field is filled for only some rows; it gives once, few, many or a size class.

V: TRBV29-1; D: -; size: -; J: TRBJ2-1; CDR3: CSVEGAGPEQFF; DNA: TGCAGCGTTGAAGGGGCAGGTCCTGAGCAGTTCTTC
V: TRBV29-1; D: -; size: -; J: TRBJ1-6; CDR3: CSVRDNNSPLHF; DNA: TGCAGCGTTCGGGATAATAATTCACCCCTCCACTTT
V: TRBV20-1; D: -; size: few; J: TRBJ2-5; CDR3: CSARPGARETQYF; DNA: TGCAGTGCTAGGCCGGGAGCCCGGGAGACCCAGTACTTC
V: TRBV2; D: TRBD1; size: -; J: TRBJ2-7; CDR3: CASRDPGQGTYEQYF; DNA: TGTGCCAGCAGGGACCCGGGACAGGGTACCTACGAGCAGTACTTC
V: TRBV15; D: -; size: -; J: TRBJ1-4; CDR3: CATRPLQGPNEKLFF; DNA: TGTGCCACCAGGCCGCTACAGGGCCCTAATGAAAAACTGTTTTTT
V: TRBV20-1; D: -; size: -; J: TRBJ1-5; CDR3: CSARDILGFGNQPQHF; DNA: TGCAGTGCTAGAGATATTTTGGGATTTGGCAATCAGCCCCAGCATTTT
V: TRBV7-2; D: -; size: few; J: TRBJ2-7; CDR3: CASRSLDTHYEQYF; DNA: TGTGCCAGCAGGAGTCTTGACACTCACTACGAGCAGTACTTC
V: TRBV7-2; D: TRBD1; size: -; J: TRBJ2-5; CDR3: CASSLAARRTGWHKETQYF; DNA: TGTGCCAGCAGCTTAGCTGCCCGCCGGACAGGGTGGCATAAAGAGACCCAGTACTTC
V: TRBV5-1; D: TRBD2; size: -; J: TRBJ2-3; CDR3: CASSLGGGNPDTQYF; DNA: TGCGCCAGCAGCTTGGGCGGGGGTAACCCAGATACGCAGTATTTT
V: TRBV29-1; D: -; size: -; J: TRBJ2-5; CDR3: CSVEGRRIQETQYF; DNA: TGCAGCGTTGAGGGCAGGAGGATCCAAGAGACCCAGTACTTC
V: TRBV7-9; D: -; size: few; J: TRBJ1-2; CDR3: CASSLDWVNSVGYTF; DNA: TGTGCCAGCAGCTTAGACTGGGTAAACTCCGTTGGCTACACCTTC
V: TRBV12-3/TRBV12-4; D: -; size: few; J: TRBJ2-3; CDR3: CASSPSAGWAQYF; DNA: TGTGCTAGCAGTCCCTCTGCGGGTTGGGCGCAGTATTTT
V: TRBV13; D: -; size: -; J: TRBJ2-1; CDR3: CASSSGPLAVGDEQFF; DNA: TGTGCCAGCAGCTCAGGCCCCCTAGCAGTGGGGGATGAGCAGTTCTTC
V: TRBV6-1; D: TRBD2; size: -; J: TRBJ2-3; CDR3: CASSDGLARGTDTQYF; DNA: TGTGCCAGCAGTGACGGACTAGCGAGGGGTACAGATACGCAGTATTTT
V: TRBV4-2; D: TRBD1; size: -; J: TRBJ1-2; CDR3: CASSQITTGTGNGYTF; DNA: TGTGCCAGCAGCCAAATTACGACAGGGACGGGAAATGGCTACACCTTC
V: TRBV2; D: TRBD1; size: -; J: TRBJ2-7; CDR3: CASSAAGDRAYEQYF; DNA: TGTGCCAGCAGTGCGGCTGGGGACAGGGCCTACGAGCAGTACTTC
V: TRBV20-1; D: -; size: -; J: TRBJ2-5; CDR3: CSARGTREQETQYF; DNA: TGCAGTGCTAGAGGTACCAGGGAGCAAGAGACCCAGTACTTC
V: TRBV29-1; D: TRBD1; size: -; J: TRBJ1-2; CDR3: CSVEAQTGVGGYTF; DNA: TGCAGCGTTGAAGCGCAGACAGGGGTAGGAGGCTACACCTTC
V: TRBV7-9; D: TRBD1; size: -; J: TRBJ2-5; CDR3: CASSLGGTGGERQYF; DNA: TGTGCCAGCAGCTTAGGAGGGACAGGGGGCGAGAGACAGTACTTC
V: TRBV2; D: TRBD2; size: -; J: TRBJ2-7; CDR3: CASTKREDYYEQYF; DNA: TGTGCCAGCACCAAGCGGGAGGACTACTACGAGCAGTACTTC
V: TRBV21-1; D: -; size: -; J: TRBJ1-2; CDR3: CASSIPPGTDKDGYTF; DNA: TGTGCCAGCAGCATTCCCCCCGGGACAGATAAGGATGGCTACACCTTC
V: TRBV20-1; D: -; size: -; J: TRBJ1-2; CDR3: CSARDTASYGYTF; DNA: TGCAGTGCTAGAGATACAGCTAGCTATGGCTACACCTTC
V: TRBV12-3/TRBV12-4; D: -; size: -; J: TRBJ2-3; CDR3: CASSCGVAADTEYF; DNA: TGTGCCAGCAGTTGCGGGGTGGCCGCAGATACGGAGTATTTT
V: TRBV15; D: -; size: -; J: TRBJ1-1; CDR3: CATSRSYSAMNTEAFF; DNA: TGTGCCACCAGCAGAAGTTACAGTGCCATGAACACTGAAGCTTTCTTT
V: TRBV20-1; D: -; size: -; J: TRBJ1-2; CDR3: CSARDNSFYGYTF; DNA: TGCAGTGCTAGAGATAACAGTTTCTATGGCTACACCTTC
V: TRBV10-3; D: -; size: -; J: TRBJ2-1; CDR3: CAISLSDNNEQFF; DNA: TGTGCCATCAGCCTCTCCGATAACAATGAGCAGTTCTTC
V: TRBV7-2; D: -; size: -; J: TRBJ1-4; CDR3: CASSITGTILEKLFF; DNA: TGTGCCAGCAGCATAACCGGGACAATTCTTGAAAAACTGTTTTTT
V: TRBV27; D: TRBD1; size: -; J: TRBJ1-4; CDR3: CASSRTGNEKLFF; DNA: TGTGCCAGCAGTCGGACAGGGAATGAAAAACTGTTTTTT
V: TRBV6-5; D: -; size: -; J: TRBJ2-1; CDR3: CASSYRSGINNEQFF; DNA: TGTGCCAGCAGTTACCGTAGCGGAATTAACAATGAGCAGTTCTTC
V: TRBV2; D: -; size: -; J: TRBJ2-1; CDR3: CASRAPGRTYNEQFF; DNA: TGTGCCAGCAGGGCTCCGGGACGGACCTACAATGAGCAGTTCTTC
V: TRBV13; D: -; size: -; J: TRBJ2-5; CDR3: CASSLGEGKTQYF; DNA: TGTGCCAGCAGCTTAGGCGAGGGCAAGACCCAGTACTTC
V: TRBV7-2; D: -; size: -; J: TRBJ2-7; CDR3: CASSLNARYEQYF; DNA: TGTGCCAGCAGCTTAAACGCACGCTACGAGCAGTACTTC
V: TRBV28; D: TRBD1; size: few; J: TRBJ2-5; CDR3: CASSPNDGQVMETQYF; DNA: TGTGCCAGCAGTCCCAACGACGGACAGGTTATGGAGACCCAGTACTTC
V: TRBV12-3/TRBV12-4; D: -; size: -; J: TRBJ1-2; CDR3: CASSFDGGVGYTF; DNA: TGTGCCAGCAGTTTTGACGGGGGCGTCGGCTACACCTTC
V: TRBV15; D: -; size: -; J: TRBJ1-2; CDR3: CATSREPREGGYTF; DNA: TGTGCCACCAGCAGAGAACCCAGGGAGGGAGGCTACACCTTC
V: TRBV6-2/TRBV6-3; D: TRBD1; size: few; J: TRBJ1-2; CDR3: CASSYSPGQGARNYGYTF; DNA: TGTGCCAGCAGTTACTCTCCGGGACAGGGGGCGCGTAACTATGGCTACACCTTC
V: TRBV5-7; D: -; size: once; J: TRBJ2-2; CDR3: CASSTSGGSTGELFF; DNA: TGTGCCAGCAGCACCTCGGGCGGTAGCACCGGGGAGCTGTTTTTT
V: TRBV20-1; D: -; size: -; J: TRBJ2-5; CDR3: CSLSSGGQETQYF; DNA: TGCAGTCTGTCAAGCGGCGGTCAAGAGACCCAGTACTTC
V: TRBV28; D: TRBD2; size: -; J: TRBJ2-1; CDR3: CASRRLADISYNEQFF; DNA: TGTGCCAGCAGAAGACTAGCGGACATCTCCTACAATGAGCAGTTCTTC
V: TRBV7-2; D: -; size: once; J: TRBJ2-5; CDR3: CASSLSGPKETQYF; DNA: TGTGCCAGCAGCTTATCTGGCCCTAAAGAGACCCAGTACTTC